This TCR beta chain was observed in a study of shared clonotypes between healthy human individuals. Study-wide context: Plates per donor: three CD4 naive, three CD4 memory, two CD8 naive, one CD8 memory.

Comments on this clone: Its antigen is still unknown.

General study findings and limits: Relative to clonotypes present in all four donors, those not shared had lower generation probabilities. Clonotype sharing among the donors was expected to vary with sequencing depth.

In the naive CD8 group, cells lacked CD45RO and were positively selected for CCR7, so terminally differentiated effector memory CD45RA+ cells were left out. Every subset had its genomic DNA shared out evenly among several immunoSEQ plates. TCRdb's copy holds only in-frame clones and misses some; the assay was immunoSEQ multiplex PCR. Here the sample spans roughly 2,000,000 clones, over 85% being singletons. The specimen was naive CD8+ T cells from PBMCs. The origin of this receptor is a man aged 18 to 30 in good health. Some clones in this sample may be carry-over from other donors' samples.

CDR3 in amino acids: CASSWGLAGAVETQYF. The DNA for the CDR3 is TGTGCCAGCAGCTGGGGACTAGCGGGAGCTGTGGAGACCCAGTACTTC. This chain joins TRBV7-9 and TRBJ2-5; 14 nucleotides match TRBD2. The CDR3 is 16 amino acids. J was trimmed by 5 bases and V by 4 bases; bases with no gene match: 6. The germline CDR1 and CDR2 sequences are SEHNR and FQNEAQ (reference sequence).